Sequencing of this T cell receptor (beta chain) was carried out in a study of blood T cells in healthy people across ages. A sample-barcoded 5' primer and a J-beta primer mix were used in a second PCR of roughly 6 to 11 cycles. Each CDR3 protein gets one entry after TCRdb re-called the 5' RACE reads with MiXCR. The table includes some 1.8 million distinct CDR3 sequences, about two fifths detected once. Only a few counts were recorded for this clonotype. Looked up from germline, CDR1 is SQVTM and CDR2 is ANQGSEA. This CDR3 has 14 amino acids. Between the trimmed V and J ends, which lost 7 bases and 2 bases, there was a span of 16 bases.

V usage is TRBV29-1 and J usage is TRBJ2-3; D possibly corresponds to TRBD2 (6 bases). Sequencing was carried out using blood. This receptor was identified in a human donor in good health. CDR3 in DNA: TGCAGCGCCCTCCGGGAGATAAACACAGATACGCAGTATTTT. This encodes CSALREINTDTQYF.